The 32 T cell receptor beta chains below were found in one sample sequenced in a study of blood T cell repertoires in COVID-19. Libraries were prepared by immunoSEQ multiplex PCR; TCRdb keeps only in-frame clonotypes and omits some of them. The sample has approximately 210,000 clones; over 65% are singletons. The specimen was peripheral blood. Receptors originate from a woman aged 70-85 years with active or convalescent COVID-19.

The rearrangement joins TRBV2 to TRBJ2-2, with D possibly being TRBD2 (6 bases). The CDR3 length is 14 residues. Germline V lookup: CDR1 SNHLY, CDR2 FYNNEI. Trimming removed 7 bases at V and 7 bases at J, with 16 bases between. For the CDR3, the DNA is TGTGCCAGCACGCTGGCTAGCGTGGGCGGGGAGCTGTTTTTT. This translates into CASTLASVGGELFF.

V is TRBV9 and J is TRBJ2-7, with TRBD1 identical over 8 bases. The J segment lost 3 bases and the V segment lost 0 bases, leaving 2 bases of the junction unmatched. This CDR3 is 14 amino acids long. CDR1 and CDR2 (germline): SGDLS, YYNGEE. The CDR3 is CASSVGTGNYEQYF. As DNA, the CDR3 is TGTGCCAGCAGCGTAGGGACAGGGAACTACGAGCAGTACTTC.

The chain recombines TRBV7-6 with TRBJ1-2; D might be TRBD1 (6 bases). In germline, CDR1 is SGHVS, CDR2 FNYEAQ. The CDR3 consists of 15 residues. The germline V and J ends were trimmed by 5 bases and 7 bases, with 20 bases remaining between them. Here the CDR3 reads CASSNGVQGSSGYTF. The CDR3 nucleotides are TGTGCCAGCAGCAATGGGGTACAGGGTTCAAGTGGCTACACCTTC.

CDR3: CASSSTGTREQYF. CDR3 in DNA: TGTGCCAGTAGTTCGACAGGCACGAGGGAGCAGTACTTC. The gene calls are TRBV19 and TRBJ2-7; maybe TRBD1 (6 bases). The CDR3 is 13 residues long. In germline, CDR1 is LNHDA, CDR2 SQIVND (reference sequence). V lost 5 bases, J lost 7 bases, and 15 bases lay in between.

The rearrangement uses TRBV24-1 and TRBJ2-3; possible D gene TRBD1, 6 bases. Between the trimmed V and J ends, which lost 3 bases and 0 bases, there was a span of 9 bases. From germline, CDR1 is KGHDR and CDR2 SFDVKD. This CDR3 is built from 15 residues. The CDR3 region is CATSDRTVSTDTQYF. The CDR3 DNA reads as TGTGCCACCAGTGATAGGACAGTTAGCACAGATACGCAGTATTTT.

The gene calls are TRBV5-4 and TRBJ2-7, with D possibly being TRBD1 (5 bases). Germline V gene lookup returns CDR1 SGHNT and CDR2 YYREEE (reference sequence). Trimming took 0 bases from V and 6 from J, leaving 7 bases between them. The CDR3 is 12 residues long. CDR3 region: CASSLGQLEQYF. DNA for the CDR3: TGTGCCAGCAGCTTGGGACAGCTCGAGCAGTACTTC.

CDR3 DNA: TGTGCCACCAGGCGGGGTGTTAAAGGGCAGTACTTC. Its protein is CATRRGVKGQYF. The J gene is TRBJ2-7, the V gene TRBV11-3, with D possibly being TRBD2 (6 bases). The CDR3 has 12 residues. V was shortened by 10 bases and J by 9 bases, with 19 bases between the two germline ends. In germline, CDR1 is SGHNT, CDR2 YENEEA.

In DNA form, the CDR3 reads TGTGCCAGCAGTTACTCCTCGGGACAGCTGAACACTGAAGCTTTCTTT. Translated, it gives CASSYSSGQLNTEAFF. The rearrangement links TRBV6-5 to TRBJ1-1, with 7 bases lining up with TRBD1. This CDR3 contains 16 residues. V shed 0 bases and J 0 bases; nucleotides not matched to a gene: 4. Germline CDR1 is MNHEY and CDR2 is SVGAGI.

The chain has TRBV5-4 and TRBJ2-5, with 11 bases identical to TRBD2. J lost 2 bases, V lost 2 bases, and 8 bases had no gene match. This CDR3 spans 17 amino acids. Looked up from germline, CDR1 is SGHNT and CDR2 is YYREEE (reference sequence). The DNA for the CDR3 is TGTGCCAGCAGCTTTAACCGCGGGACTAGCGGACAAGAGACCCAGTACTTC. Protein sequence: CASSFNRGTSGQETQYF.

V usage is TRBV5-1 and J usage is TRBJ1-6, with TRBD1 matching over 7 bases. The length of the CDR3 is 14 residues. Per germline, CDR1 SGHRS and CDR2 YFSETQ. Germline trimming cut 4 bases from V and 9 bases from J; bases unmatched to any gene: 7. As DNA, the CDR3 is TGCGCCAGCAGCCCTAGGGGGCTGGGTTCACCCCTCCACTTT. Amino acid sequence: CASSPRGLGSPLHF.

Here the CDR3 DNA reads TGTGCCATCAGAACTAGCGGGAGATCAACGTACAATGAGCAGTTCTTC. As protein: CAIRTSGRSTYNEQFF. The chain is built from TRBV10-3 and TRBJ2-1, with 11 positions matching TRBD2. The CDR3 runs to 16 residues. Germline trimming cut 6 bases from V and 4 bases from J; bases unmatched to any gene: 8. Germline lookup yields CDR1 ENHRY and CDR2 SYGVKD.

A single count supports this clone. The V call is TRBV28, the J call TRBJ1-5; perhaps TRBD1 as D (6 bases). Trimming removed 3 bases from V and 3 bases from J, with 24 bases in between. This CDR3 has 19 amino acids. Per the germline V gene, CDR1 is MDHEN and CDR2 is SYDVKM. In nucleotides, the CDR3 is TGTGCCAGCAGTTTTTTCCCCCTGTCGCAGGGGTACTACAATCAGCCCCAGCATTTT. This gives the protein CASSFFPLSQGYYNQPQHF.

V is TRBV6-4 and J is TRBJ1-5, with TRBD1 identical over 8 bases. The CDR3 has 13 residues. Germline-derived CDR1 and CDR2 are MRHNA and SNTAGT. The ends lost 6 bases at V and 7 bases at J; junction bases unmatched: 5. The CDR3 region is CASSTGGGQPQHF. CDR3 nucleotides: TGTGCCAGCAGCACAGGGGGGGGACAGCCCCAGCATTTT.

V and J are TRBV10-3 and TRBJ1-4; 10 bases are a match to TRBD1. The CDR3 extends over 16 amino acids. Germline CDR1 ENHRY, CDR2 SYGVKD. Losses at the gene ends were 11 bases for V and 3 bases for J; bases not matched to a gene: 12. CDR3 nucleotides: TGTGCCTCCGGGGTGACAGGGGGCGCGTCTAATGAAAAACTGTTTTTT. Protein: CASGVTGGASNEKLFF.

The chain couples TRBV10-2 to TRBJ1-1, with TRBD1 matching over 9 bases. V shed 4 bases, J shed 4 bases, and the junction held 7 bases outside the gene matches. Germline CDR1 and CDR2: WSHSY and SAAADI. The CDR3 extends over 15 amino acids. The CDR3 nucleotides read TGCGCCAGCAGTGGAGACAGGGGGATTATCACTGAAGCTTTCTTT. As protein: CASSGDRGIITEAFF.

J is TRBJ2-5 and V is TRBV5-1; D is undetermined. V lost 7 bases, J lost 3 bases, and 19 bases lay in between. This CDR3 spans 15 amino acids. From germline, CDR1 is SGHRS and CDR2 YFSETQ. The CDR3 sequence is CASSANAASEETQYF. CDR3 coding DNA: TGCGCCAGCTCCGCGAATGCGGCATCCGAAGAGACCCAGTACTTC.

The CDR3, as DNA: TGTGCCTGGAGTGTAGCGGGAACCTATGGCTACACCTTC. Translated, it gives CAWSVAGTYGYTF. This chain uses TRBV30 with TRBJ1-2; D not certain. The CDR3 covers 13 residues. Trimming shortened V by 0 bases and J by 4 bases, and 9 bases separated the two germline ends. Germline lookup yields CDR1 GTSNPN and CDR2 SVGIG (reference sequence).

The CDR3 here is CASSAGQGARNSPLHF. CDR3 nucleotide sequence: TGTGCCAGCAGCGCCGGACAGGGGGCGAGGAATTCACCCCTCCACTTT. The chain is built from TRBV9 and TRBJ1-6, with 11 bases fitting TRBD1. The CDR3 runs to 16 residues. V lost 3 bases, J lost 7 bases, and 6 bases stayed unmatched. Germline V gene data show CDR1 as SGDLS and CDR2 as YYNGEE.

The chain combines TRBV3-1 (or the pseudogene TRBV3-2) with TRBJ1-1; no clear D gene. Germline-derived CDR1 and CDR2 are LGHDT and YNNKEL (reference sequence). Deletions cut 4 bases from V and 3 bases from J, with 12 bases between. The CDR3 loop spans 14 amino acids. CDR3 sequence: CASSPSLSHTEAFF. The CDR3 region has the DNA TGTGCCAGCAGCCCCTCGTTAAGCCACACTGAAGCTTTCTTT.

Here the CDR3 DNA reads TGCGCCAGCAGCCCGACAGGGCCCCACGAGCAGTACTTC. This translates into CASSPTGPHEQYF. The chain links TRBV5-1 to TRBJ2-7; 7 bases match TRBD1. There are 13 residues in the CDR3. Germline CDR1 and CDR2: SGHRS and YFSETQ. V shed 4 bases and J 5 bases; nucleotides not matched to a gene: 6. The entire variable domain, with the rest obtained from reference TRBV5-1 and TRBJ2-7, is as follows: KAGVTQTPRYLIKTRGQQVTLSCSPISGHRSVSWYQQTPGQGLQFLFEYFSETQRNKGNFPGRFSGRQFSNSRSEMNVSTLELGDSALYLCASSPTGPHEQYFGPGTRLTVT.

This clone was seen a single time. DNA for the CDR3: TGTGCCAGCAGCTTAGGGGGGGAGCTAGCTTTCTTT. Translating it yields CASSLGGELAFF. V usage is TRBV7-6 and J usage is TRBJ1-1, with D tentatively TRBD1 (5 bases). CDR3 length: 12 amino acids. The ends were cut back, 1 base at V and 10 bases at J, with 10 bases in the middle. Germline V lookup: CDR1 SGHVS, CDR2 FNYEAQ.

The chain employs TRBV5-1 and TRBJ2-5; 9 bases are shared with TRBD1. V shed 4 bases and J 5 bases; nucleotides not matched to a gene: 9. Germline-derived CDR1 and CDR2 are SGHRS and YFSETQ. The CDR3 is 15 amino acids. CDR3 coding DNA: TGCGCCAGCAGCCCCGGGACAGGGAGGGCTGAGACCCAGTACTTC. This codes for CASSPGTGRAETQYF.

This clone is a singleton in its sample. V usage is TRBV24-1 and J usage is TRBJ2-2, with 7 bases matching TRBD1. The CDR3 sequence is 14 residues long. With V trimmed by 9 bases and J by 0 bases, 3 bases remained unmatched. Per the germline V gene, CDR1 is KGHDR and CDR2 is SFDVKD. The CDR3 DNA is TGTGCCACCGCCCAGGGGGCGAACACCGGGGAGCTGTTTTTT. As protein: CATAQGANTGELFF.

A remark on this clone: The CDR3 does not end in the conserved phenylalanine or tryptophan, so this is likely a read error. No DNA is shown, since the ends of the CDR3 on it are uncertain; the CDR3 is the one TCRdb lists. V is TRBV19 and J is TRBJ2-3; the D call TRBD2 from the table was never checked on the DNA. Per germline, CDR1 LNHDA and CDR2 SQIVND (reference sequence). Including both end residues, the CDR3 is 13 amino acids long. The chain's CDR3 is CASTFGGTSGRAP.

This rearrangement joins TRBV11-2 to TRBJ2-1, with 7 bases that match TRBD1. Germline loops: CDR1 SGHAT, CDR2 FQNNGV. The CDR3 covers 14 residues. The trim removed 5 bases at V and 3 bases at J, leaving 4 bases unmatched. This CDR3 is CASSPGTVYNEQFF. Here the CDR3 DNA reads TGTGCCAGCAGCCCCGGGACAGTCTACAATGAGCAGTTCTTC.

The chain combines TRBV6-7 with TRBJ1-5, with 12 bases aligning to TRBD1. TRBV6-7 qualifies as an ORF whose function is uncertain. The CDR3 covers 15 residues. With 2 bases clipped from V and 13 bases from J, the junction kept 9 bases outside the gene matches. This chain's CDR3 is CASSYPGQGAFQQHF. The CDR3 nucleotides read TGTGCCAGCAGTTACCCGGGACAGGGGGCTTTTCAACAGCATTTT.

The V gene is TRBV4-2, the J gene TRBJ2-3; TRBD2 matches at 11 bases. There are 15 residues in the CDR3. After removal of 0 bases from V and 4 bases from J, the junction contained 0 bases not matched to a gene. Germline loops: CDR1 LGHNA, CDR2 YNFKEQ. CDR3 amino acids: CASSQELAGADTQYF. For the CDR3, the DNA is TGTGCCAGCAGCCAAGAACTAGCGGGAGCAGATACGCAGTATTTT.

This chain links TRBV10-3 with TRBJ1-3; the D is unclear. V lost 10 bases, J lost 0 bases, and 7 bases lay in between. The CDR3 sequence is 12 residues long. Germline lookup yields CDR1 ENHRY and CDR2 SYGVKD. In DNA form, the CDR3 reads TGTGCCACCATGAGCTCTGGAAACACCATATATTTT. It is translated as CATMSSGNTIYF.

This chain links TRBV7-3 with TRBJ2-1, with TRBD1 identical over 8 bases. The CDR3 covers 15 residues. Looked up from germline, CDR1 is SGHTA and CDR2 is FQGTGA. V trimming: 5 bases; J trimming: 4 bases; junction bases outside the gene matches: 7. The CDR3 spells CASSPHRDRYNEQFF. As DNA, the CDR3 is TGTGCCAGCAGCCCGCACCGGGACAGGTACAATGAGCAGTTCTTC.

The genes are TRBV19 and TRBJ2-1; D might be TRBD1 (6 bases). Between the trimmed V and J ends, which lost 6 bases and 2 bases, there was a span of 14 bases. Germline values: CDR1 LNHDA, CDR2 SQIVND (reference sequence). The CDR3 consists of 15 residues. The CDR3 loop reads CASSQTGTPYNEQFF. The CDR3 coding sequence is TGTGCCAGTAGCCAAACAGGGACACCCTACAATGAGCAGTTCTTC.

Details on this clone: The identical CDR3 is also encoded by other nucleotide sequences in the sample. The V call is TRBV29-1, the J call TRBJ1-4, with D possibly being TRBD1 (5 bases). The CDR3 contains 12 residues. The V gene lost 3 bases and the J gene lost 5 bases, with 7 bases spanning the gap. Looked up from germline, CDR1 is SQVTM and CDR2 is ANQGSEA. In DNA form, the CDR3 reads TGCAGCGTTGAGGGGGGAAATGAAAAACTGTTTTTT. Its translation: CSVEGGNEKLFF.

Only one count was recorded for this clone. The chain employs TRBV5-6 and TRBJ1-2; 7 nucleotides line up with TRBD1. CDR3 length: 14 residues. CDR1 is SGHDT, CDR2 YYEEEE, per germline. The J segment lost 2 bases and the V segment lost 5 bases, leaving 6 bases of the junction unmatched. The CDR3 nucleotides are TGTGCCAGCAGTTCCGGACAGGCGAACTATGGCTACACCTTC. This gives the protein CASSSGQANYGYTF.